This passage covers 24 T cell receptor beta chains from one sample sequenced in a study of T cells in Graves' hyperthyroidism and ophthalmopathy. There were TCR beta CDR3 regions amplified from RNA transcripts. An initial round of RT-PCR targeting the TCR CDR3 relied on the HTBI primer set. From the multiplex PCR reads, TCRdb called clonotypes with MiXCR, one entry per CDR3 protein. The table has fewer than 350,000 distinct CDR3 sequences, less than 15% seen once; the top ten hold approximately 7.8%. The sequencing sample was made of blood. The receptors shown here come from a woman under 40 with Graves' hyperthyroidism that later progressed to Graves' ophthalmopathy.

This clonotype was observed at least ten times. CDR3: CASGTSGNYEQYF. CDR3 nucleotide sequence: TGTGCCAGTGGGACTAGCGGGAACTACGAGCAGTACTTC. This rearrangement joins TRBV19 to TRBJ2-7, with 13 bases lining up with TRBD2. The CDR3 has 13 amino acids. The V gene's germline CDR1 is LNHDA and CDR2 SQIVND (reference sequence). V dropped 8 bases and J dropped 3; count of bases not matched to a gene: 1.

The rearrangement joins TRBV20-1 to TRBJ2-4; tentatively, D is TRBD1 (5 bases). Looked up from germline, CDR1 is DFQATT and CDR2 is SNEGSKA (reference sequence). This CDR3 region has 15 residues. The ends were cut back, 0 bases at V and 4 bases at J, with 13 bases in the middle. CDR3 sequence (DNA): TGCAGTGCTAGAGACAGGGCCCTTCTTAAAAACATTCAGTACTTC. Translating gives CSARDRALLKNIQYF.

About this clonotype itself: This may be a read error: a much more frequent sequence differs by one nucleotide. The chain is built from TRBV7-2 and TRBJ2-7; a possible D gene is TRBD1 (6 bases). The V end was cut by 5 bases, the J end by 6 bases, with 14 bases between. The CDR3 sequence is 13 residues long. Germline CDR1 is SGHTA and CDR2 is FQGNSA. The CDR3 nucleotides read TGTGCCAGCAGCGTCCGGGGCAGGGGCGAGCAGTACTTC. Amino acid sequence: CASSVRGRGEQYF.

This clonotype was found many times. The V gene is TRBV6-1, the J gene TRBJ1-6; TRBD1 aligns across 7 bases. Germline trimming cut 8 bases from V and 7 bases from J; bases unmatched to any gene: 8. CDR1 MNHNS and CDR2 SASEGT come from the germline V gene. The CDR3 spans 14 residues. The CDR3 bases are TGTGCCAGCCGGATCAGGGACAGAAATTCACCCCTCCACTTT. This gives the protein CASRIRDRNSPLHF.

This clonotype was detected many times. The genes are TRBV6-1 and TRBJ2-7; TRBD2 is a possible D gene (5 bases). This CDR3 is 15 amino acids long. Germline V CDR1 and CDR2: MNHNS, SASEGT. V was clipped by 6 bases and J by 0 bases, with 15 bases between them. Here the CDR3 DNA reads TGTGCCAGCAGCCAGCCTCTGGGGAGCTCCTACGAGCAGTACTTC. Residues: CASSQPLGSSYEQYF.

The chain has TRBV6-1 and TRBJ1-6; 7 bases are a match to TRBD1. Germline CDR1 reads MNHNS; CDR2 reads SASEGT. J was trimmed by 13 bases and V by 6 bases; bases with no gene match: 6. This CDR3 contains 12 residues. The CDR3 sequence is CASSPDRNPLHF. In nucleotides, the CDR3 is TGTGCCAGCAGCCCGGACAGGAACCCCCTCCACTTT.

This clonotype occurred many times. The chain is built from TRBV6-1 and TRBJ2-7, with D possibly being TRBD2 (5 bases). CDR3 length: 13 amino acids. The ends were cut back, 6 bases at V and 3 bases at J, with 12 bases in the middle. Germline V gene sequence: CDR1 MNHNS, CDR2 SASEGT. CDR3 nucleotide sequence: TGTGCCAGCAGGTCCACCGGGGTCTACGAGCAGTACTTC. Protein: CASRSTGVYEQYF.

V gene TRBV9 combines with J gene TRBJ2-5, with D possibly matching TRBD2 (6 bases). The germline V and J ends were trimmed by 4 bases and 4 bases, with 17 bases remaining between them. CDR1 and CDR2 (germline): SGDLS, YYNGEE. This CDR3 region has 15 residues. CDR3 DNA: TGTGCCAGCAGCCCTGATGTAGTGGGAGGAGAGACCCAGTACTTC. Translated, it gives CASSPDVVGGETQYF. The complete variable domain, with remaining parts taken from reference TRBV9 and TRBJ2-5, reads DSGVTQTPKHLITATGQRVTLRCSPRSGDLSVYWYQQSLDQGLQFLIQYYNGEERAKGNILERFSAQQFPDLHSELNLSSLELGDSALYFCASSPDVVGGETQYFGPGTRLLVL.

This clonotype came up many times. CDR3 sequence reads: CASRMGLAATDTQYF. CDR3 DNA: TGTGCCAGCAGGATGGGACTAGCGGCCACAGATACGCAGTATTTT. This chain joins TRBV6-1 and TRBJ2-3; 11 nucleotides line up with TRBD2. Germline V gives CDR1 MNHNS, CDR2 SASEGT. The V segment lost 6 bases and the J segment 2 bases; nucleotides outside the gene matches: 4. The CDR3 totals 15 residues.

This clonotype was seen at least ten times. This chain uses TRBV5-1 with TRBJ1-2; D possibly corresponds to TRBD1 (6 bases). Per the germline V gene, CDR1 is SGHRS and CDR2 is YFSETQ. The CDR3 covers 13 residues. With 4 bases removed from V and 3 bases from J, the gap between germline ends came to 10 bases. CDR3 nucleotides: TGCGCCAGCAGCCCCGAGGGGGACTATGGCTACACCTTC. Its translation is CASSPEGDYGYTF. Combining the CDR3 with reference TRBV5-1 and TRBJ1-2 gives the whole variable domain KAGVTQTPRYLIKTRGQQVTLSCSPISGHRSVSWYQQTPGQGLQFLFEYFSETQRNKGNFPGRFSGRQFSNSRSEMNVSTLELGDSALYLCASSPEGDYGYTFGSGTRLTVV.

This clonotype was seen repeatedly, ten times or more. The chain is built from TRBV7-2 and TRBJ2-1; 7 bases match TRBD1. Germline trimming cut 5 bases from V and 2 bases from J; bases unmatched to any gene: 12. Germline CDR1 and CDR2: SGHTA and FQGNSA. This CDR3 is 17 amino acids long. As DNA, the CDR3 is TGTGCCAGCAGCCGCCGCACCGGGACAGCAACCTACAATGAGCAGTTCTTC. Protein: CASSRRTGTATYNEQFF.

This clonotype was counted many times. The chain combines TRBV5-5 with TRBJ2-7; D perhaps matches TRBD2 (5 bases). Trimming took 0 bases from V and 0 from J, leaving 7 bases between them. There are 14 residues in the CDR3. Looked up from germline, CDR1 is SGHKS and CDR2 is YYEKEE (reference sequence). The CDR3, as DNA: TGTGCCAGCAGCTTGGCTCGGGACTCCTACGAGCAGTACTTC. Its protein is CASSLARDSYEQYF.

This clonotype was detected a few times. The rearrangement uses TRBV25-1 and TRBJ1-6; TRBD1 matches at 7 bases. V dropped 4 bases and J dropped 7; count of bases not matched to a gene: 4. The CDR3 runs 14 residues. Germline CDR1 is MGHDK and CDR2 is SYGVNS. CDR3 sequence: CASSADRVNSPLHF. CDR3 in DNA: TGTGCCAGCAGTGCTGACAGGGTAAATTCACCCCTCCACTTT.

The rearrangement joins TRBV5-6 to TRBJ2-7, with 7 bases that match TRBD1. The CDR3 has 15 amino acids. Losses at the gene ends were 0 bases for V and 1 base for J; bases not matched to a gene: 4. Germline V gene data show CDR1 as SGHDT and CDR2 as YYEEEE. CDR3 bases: TGTGCCAGCAGCTTGGTGGGGACAGAATCCTACGAGCAGTACTTC. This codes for CASSLVGTESYEQYF.

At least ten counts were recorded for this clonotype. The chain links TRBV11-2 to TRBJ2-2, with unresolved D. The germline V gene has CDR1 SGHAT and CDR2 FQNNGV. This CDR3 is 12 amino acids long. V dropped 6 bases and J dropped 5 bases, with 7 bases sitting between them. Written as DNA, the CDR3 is TGTGCCAGCAGTCATAGGACCGGGGAGCTGTTTTTT. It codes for CASSHRTGELFF.

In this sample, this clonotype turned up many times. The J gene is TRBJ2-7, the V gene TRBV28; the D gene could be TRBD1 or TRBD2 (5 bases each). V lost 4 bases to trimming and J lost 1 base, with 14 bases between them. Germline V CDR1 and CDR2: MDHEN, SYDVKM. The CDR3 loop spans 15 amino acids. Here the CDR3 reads CASSSSGPPSYEQYF. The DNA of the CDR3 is TGTGCCAGCAGTTCCTCGGGGCCGCCATCCTACGAGCAGTACTTC.

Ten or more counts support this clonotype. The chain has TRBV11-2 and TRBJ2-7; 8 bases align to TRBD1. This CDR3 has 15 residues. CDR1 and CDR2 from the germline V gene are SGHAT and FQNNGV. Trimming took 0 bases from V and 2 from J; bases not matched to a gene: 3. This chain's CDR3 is CASSLETGQAYEQYF. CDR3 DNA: TGTGCCAGCAGCTTAGAAACGGGACAGGCCTACGAGCAGTACTTC.

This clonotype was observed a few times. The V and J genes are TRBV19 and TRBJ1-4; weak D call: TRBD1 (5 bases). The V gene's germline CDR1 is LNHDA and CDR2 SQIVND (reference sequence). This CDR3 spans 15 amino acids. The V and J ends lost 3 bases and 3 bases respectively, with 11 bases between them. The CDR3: CASSILGTSNEKLFF. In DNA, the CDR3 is TGTGCCAGTAGTATCCTCGGGACGTCTAATGAAAAACTGTTTTTT. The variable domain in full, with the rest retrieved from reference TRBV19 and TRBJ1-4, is DGGITQSPKYLFRKEGQNVTLSCEQNLNHDAMYWYRQDPGQGLRLIYYSQIVNDFQKGDIAEGYSVSREKKESFPLTVTSAQKNPTAFYLCASSILGTSNEKLFFGSGTQLSVL.

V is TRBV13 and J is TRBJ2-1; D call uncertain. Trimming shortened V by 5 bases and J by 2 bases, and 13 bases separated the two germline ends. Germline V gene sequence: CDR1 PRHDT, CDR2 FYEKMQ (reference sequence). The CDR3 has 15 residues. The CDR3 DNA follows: TGTGCCAGCAGCCTCGCCCCGGCAACCTACAATGAGCAGTTCTTC. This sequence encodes CASSLAPATYNEQFF.

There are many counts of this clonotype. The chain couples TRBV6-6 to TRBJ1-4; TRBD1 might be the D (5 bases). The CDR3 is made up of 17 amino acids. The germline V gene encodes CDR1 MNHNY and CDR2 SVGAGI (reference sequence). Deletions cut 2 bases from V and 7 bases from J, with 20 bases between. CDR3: CASSYNPPTAFGEKLFF. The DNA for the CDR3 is TGTGCCAGCAGTTACAACCCACCGACAGCATTTGGTGAAAAACTGTTTTTT.

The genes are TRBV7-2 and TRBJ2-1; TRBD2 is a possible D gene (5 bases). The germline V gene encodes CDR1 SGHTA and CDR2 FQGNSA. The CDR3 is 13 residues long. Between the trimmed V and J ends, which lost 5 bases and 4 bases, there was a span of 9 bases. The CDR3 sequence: CASSVWTYNEQFF. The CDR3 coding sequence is TGTGCCAGCAGCGTTTGGACTTACAATGAGCAGTTCTTC. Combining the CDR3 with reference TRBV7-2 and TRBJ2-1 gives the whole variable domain GAGVSQSPSNKVTEKGKDVELRCDPISGHTALYWYRQSLGQGLEFLIYFQGNSAPDKSGLPSDRFSAERTGGSVSTLTIQRTQQEDSAVYLCASSVWTYNEQFFGPGTRLTVL.

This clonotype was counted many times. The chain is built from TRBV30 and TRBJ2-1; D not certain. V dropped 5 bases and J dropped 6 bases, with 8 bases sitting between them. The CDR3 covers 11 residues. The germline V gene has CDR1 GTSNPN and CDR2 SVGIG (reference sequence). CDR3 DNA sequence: TGTGCCTGGGGATCTCTCAATGAGCAGTTCTTC. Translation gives CAWGSLNEQFF.

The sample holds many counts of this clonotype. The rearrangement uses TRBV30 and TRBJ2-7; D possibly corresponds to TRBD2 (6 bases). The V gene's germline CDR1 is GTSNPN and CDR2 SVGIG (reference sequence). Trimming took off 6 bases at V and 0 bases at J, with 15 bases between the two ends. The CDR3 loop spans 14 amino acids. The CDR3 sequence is CACRPRRDSYEQYF. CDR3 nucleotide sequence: TGTGCCTGCCGCCCGAGGCGGGACTCCTACGAGCAGTACTTC.

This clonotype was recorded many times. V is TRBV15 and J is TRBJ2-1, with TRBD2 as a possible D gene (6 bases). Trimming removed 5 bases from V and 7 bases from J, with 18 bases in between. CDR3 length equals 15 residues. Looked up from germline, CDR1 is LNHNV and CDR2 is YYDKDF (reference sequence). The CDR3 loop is CATSVSGLKGNEQFF. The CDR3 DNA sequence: TGTGCCACCAGCGTTTCGGGACTTAAAGGGAATGAGCAGTTCTTC.